The clone carrying this T cell receptor beta chain was seen a few times. Its antigen remains unknown. The sample belongs to a study of CD8 T cells in ankylosing spondylitis. TCRdb passed the 5' RACE reads through MiXCR, listing each CDR3 protein once. The sample shows approximately 400,000 distinct CDR3 sequences, about 15% of them seen only once. This CDR3 contains 15 residues. V lost 5 bases, J lost 2 bases, and 10 bases lay in between. Germline V gene sequence: CDR1 SGHTA, CDR2 FQGTGA. Study-level findings and limits: Disease-linked clones reportedly showed significant enrichment in matched ankylosing spondylitis synovial fluid. For ankylosing spondylitis blood, a TCR beta motif of several highly homologous variants appeared characteristic.

Sequencing was carried out using blood, either unsorted or a sorted T cell fraction (not recorded which). This receptor was obtained from a male donor with ankylosing spondylitis. The V call is TRBV7-3, the J call TRBJ2-6, with D maybe TRBD1 (5 bases). This chain's CDR3 is CASSPGFTGANVLTF. CDR3 in DNA: TGTGCCAGCAGCCCAGGGTTTACTGGGGCCAACGTCCTGACTTTC.